This T cell receptor beta chain stems from a study of control samples from healthy donors and cancer patients. The method was immunoSEQ multiplex PCR; TCRdb's version includes in-frame clones alone and lacks a portion of them. The sample lists 350,000 to 450,000 clones, about 93% occurring once. The specimen sequenced was PBMCs. This clonotype was obtained from a man in his forties with head and neck cancer.

The DNA of the CDR3 is TGTGCCAGCAGTTACAGTAGCGGAACCTACAATGAGCAGTTCTTC. It translates to CASSYSSGTYNEQFF. V and J are TRBV6-6 and TRBJ2-1; D is perhaps TRBD2 (6 bases). The germline V gene encodes CDR1 MNHNY and CDR2 SVGAGI (reference sequence). Trimming shortened V by 2 bases and J by 2 bases, and 10 bases separated the two germline ends. The CDR3 loop spans 15 amino acids.